This T cell receptor beta chain stems from a study of PD-L1 blockade in urothelial cancer. Study-wide background: Males with bladder-origin urothelial cancer constituted about 85% of the 29 patients. Patients' prior chemotherapy regimens numbered 0 to 3. After treatment start, blood was analyzed at 3 weeks (second dose) and at 6 weeks.

A few counts support this clone. Time point here: pretreatment peripheral blood. In each PCR, synthetic TCR analog templates were spiked in. Measured with immunoSEQ multiplex PCR; TCRdb has only the in-frame clones, and not every one. The sample lists fewer than 45,000 clones; roughly 88% were seen once. The sequencing here drew on PBMCs, taken around atezolizumab (anti-PD-L1) treatment. The TCR originated in a donor aged 40 or over with urothelial cancer.

The CDR3 protein is CASSPGPIANTEAFF. The CDR3 region has the DNA TGCGCCAGCAGCCCCGGTCCGATAGCCAACACTGAAGCTTTCTTT. V usage is TRBV4-1 and J usage is TRBJ1-1; unclear D gene. CDR1 and CDR2 from the germline V gene are MGHRA and YSYEKL. The CDR3 sequence is 15 residues long. Deletions cut 4 bases from V and 2 bases from J, with 14 bases between.